Shown below are 29 T cell receptor beta chains from a single sample sequenced in a study of naive and memory T cell subsets. An equimolar mix of two oligonucleotides served as the beta constant-region primer for TRBC1 and TRBC2. MiXCR was run by TCRdb on the UMI-ligation and nested PCR reads, yielding one entry per CDR3 protein. Of 130,000 to 150,000 distinct CDR3 sequences in the sample, approximately 15% were seen once. The sequenced sample consisted of naive CD4+ T cells from blood. The receptor set was obtained from a human donor in good health.

The chain joins TRBV7-2 to TRBJ1-1; a possible D gene is TRBD1 (5 bases). Trimming removed 4 bases at V and 5 bases at J, with 17 bases between. This CDR3 has 15 amino acids. CDR1 is SGHTA, CDR2 FQGNSA, per germline. The CDR3 nucleotides are TGTGCCAGCAGCTCGCCGGGACCGGTGCGGACTGAAGCTTTCTTT. This encodes CASSSPGPVRTEAFF.

The chain combines TRBV7-9 with TRBJ2-3; 8 bases fit TRBD2. V shed 2 bases, J shed 5 bases, and the junction held 3 bases outside the gene matches. Germline CDR1 reads SEHNR; CDR2 reads FQNEAQ (reference sequence). This CDR3 is built from 14 residues. The CDR3 DNA sequence: TGTGCCAGCAGCTTAAGCGGGAGTGAAGATACGCAGTATTTT. Translated: CASSLSGSEDTQYF.

DNA of the CDR3: TGTGCCAGCAGTGAAGGTCGGTACACTGAAGCTTTCTTT. It codes for CASSEGRYTEAFF. The chain couples TRBV6-4 to TRBJ1-1; D gene ambiguous. Germline V CDR1 and CDR2: MRHNA, SNTAGT. Trimming stripped 3 bases from V and 3 bases from J, with 8 bases between. The CDR3 is 13 amino acids.

The chain joins TRBV25-1 to TRBJ2-7; D is tentatively TRBD1 or TRBD2 (7 bases each). Trimming removed 9 bases at V and 7 bases at J, with 19 bases between. Germline V lookup: CDR1 MGHDK, CDR2 SYGVNS. CDR3 length: 13 amino acids. Here the CDR3 reads CASGEGAPREQYF. The CDR3 coding sequence is TGTGCCAGTGGGGAGGGGGCCCCAAGGGAGCAGTACTTC.

Only a few counts were recorded for this clonotype. The chain recombines TRBV5-1 with TRBJ2-7; 10 bases are a match to TRBD2. The CDR3 runs 14 residues. CDR1 is SGHRS, CDR2 YFSETQ, per germline. V lost 3 bases and J lost 7; bases outside the gene matches: 7. CDR3 in amino acids: CASSSSGRAMEQYF. In DNA form, the CDR3 reads TGCGCCAGCAGCTCAAGCGGGAGGGCCATGGAGCAGTACTTC. Using reference TRBV5-1 and TRBJ2-7 for the parts outside the CDR3, the full variable domain is KAGVTQTPRYLIKTRGQQVTLSCSPISGHRSVSWYQQTPGQGLQFLFEYFSETQRNKGNFPGRFSGRQFSNSRSEMNVSTLELGDSALYLCASSSSGRAMEQYFGPGTRLTVT.

In this sample, this clonotype turned up a few times. The chain links TRBV2 to TRBJ2-1, with 7 bases lining up with TRBD1. Germline CDR1 and CDR2: SNHLY and FYNNEI. J lost 10 bases, V lost 0 bases, and 3 bases had no gene match. CDR3 length: 13 amino acids. CDR3 loop: CASSEAGGGEQFF. The CDR3 DNA reads as TGTGCCAGCAGTGAAGCAGGGGGCGGCGAGCAGTTCTTC.

V usage is TRBV4-2 and J usage is TRBJ2-3; D is uncertain. Germline V CDR1 and CDR2: LGHNA, YNFKEQ. The CDR3 extends over 18 amino acids. V was pared by 0 bases and J by 0 bases, with 16 bases between. CDR3: CASSQESMAEFSTDTQYF. CDR3 nucleotide sequence: TGTGCCAGCAGCCAAGAGTCAATGGCGGAGTTTAGCACAGATACGCAGTATTTT.

This clonotype was observed many times. V usage is TRBV29-1 and J usage is TRBJ2-5, with D possibly matching TRBD2 (6 bases). Trimming took off 2 bases at V and 5 bases at J, with 12 bases between the two ends. Germline CDR1 SQVTM, CDR2 ANQGSEA. This CDR3 spans 13 amino acids. The CDR3 coding sequence is TGCAGCGTTGAAATTGCCCGGGGGGAGACCCAGTACTTC. This translates into CSVEIARGETQYF.

This clonotype was counted only a few times. The V and J genes are TRBV5-6 and TRBJ1-1; possible D gene TRBD1, 6 bases. The CDR3 sequence is 13 residues long. Trimming removed 6 bases from V and 1 base from J, with 10 bases in between. The germline V gene has CDR1 SGHDT and CDR2 YYEEEE. The CDR3 region is CASKGVRNTEAFF. CDR3 sequence (DNA): TGTGCCAGCAAGGGGGTGAGGAACACTGAAGCTTTCTTT.

This clonotype has a handful of counts. The chain links TRBV18 to TRBJ2-7; D may correspond to TRBD1 or TRBD2 (5 bases each). The V end lost 0 bases, the J end lost 0 bases, and 6 bases lay between the germline ends. This CDR3 region has 14 residues. CDR1 and CDR2 from the germline V gene are KGHSH and LQKENI. The CDR3 DNA reads as TGTGCCAGCTCACCACCAGGGACCTCCTACGAGCAGTACTTC. As protein: CASSPPGTSYEQYF.

This clonotype was detected only a few times. V and J are TRBV18 and TRBJ1-2, with 8 bases aligning to TRBD1. V gave up 3 bases and J gave up 3 bases; unmatched junction bases: 12. The CDR3 loop spans 17 amino acids. Germline V gene data show CDR1 as KGHSH and CDR2 as LQKENI. CDR3 residues: CASSPQIGQGYDYGYTF. The CDR3 DNA is TGTGCCAGCTCACCCCAGATCGGACAGGGCTACGACTATGGCTACACCTTC. The whole variable domain, remainder taken from reference TRBV18 and TRBJ1-2, is NAGVMQNPRHLVRRRGQEARLRCSPMKGHSHVYWYRQLPEEGLKFMVYLQKENIIDESGMPKERFSAEFPKEGPSILRIQQVVRGDSAAYFCASSPQIGQGYDYGYTFGSGTRLTVV.

The chain uses TRBV6-2 or TRBV6-3 and TRBJ2-5; unclear D gene. CDR3 length equals 13 residues. Trimming pared 2 bases from V and 2 bases from J, leaving 6 bases between. Per the germline V gene, CDR1 is MNHEY and CDR2 is SVGEGT. This CDR3 is CASSYVGQETQYF. The CDR3 nucleotides are TGTGCCAGCAGTTACGTCGGACAAGAGACCCAGTACTTC.

This clonotype turned up a few times. V is TRBV6-5 and J is TRBJ1-2, with 7 bases identical to TRBD1. Germline assignment: CDR1 MNHEY and CDR2 SVGAGI. J lost 4 bases, V lost 6 bases, and 11 bases had no gene match. This CDR3 spans 15 amino acids. The CDR3 nucleotides read TGTGCCAGCAGCCTCCGACAGGGTACAAGCTATGGCTACACCTTC. It is translated as CASSLRQGTSYGYTF.

The chain employs TRBV4-2 and TRBJ2-7, with TRBD2 matching over 11 bases. In germline, CDR1 is LGHNA, CDR2 YNFKEQ. J gave up 2 bases and V 2 bases, and 5 bases lay outside the gene matches. The CDR3 loop spans 16 amino acids. CDR3 loop: CASSQNGLAGTYEQYF. As DNA, the CDR3 is TGTGCCAGCAGCCAAAATGGACTAGCGGGTACCTACGAGCAGTACTTC.

There are many counts of this clonotype. V usage is TRBV11-3 and J usage is TRBJ2-3; 7 positions agree with TRBD1. The CDR3 contains 14 residues. V shed 2 bases and J 3 bases; nucleotides not matched to a gene: 2. Germline CDR1 is SGHNT and CDR2 is YENEEA. The CDR3 coding sequence is TGTGCCAGCAGCTTAAGACAGGGAACAGATACGCAGTATTTT. This sequence encodes CASSLRQGTDTQYF.

This clonotype was counted at least ten times. The gene calls are TRBV4-1 and TRBJ2-1; D is possibly TRBD1 (5 bases). The CDR3 contains 15 residues. In germline, CDR1 is MGHRA, CDR2 YSYEKL. With 0 bases removed from V and 4 bases from J, the gap between germline ends came to 10 bases. The chain's CDR3 is CASSQDEGVYNEQFF. As DNA, the CDR3 is TGCGCCAGCAGCCAAGATGAAGGGGTATACAATGAGCAGTTCTTC.

In this sample, this clonotype turned up a few times. V is TRBV7-9 and J is TRBJ2-1; 9 bases fit TRBD1. The CDR3 has 15 amino acids. Germline V gives CDR1 SEHNR, CDR2 FQNEAQ (reference sequence). Unmatched junction bases numbered 8, after V lost 7 bases and J lost 4 bases. The CDR3 is CASTSRDRVYNEQFF. The CDR3 bases are TGTGCCAGCACCTCCAGGGACAGGGTTTACAATGAGCAGTTCTTC.

This clonotype turned up a few times. The J gene is TRBJ1-2, the V gene TRBV4-1, with TRBD1 identical over 7 bases. The germline gives CDR1 MGHRA, CDR2 YSYEKL. The ends lost 0 bases at V and 4 bases at J; junction bases unmatched: 5. The CDR3 has 15 residues. The CDR3 spells CASSQERDSLYGYTF. The CDR3 DNA reads as TGCGCCAGCAGCCAAGAAAGGGACAGCCTCTATGGCTACACCTTC.

V is TRBV12-3 or TRBV12-4 and J is TRBJ2-7, with 12 bases fitting TRBD1. This CDR3 is built from 15 residues. After removal of 1 base from V and 7 bases from J, the junction contained 5 bases not matched to a gene. The DNA for the CDR3 is TGTGCCAGCAGTTTAGAGGGACAGGGGGCGGAGGAGCAGTACTTC. It is translated as CASSLEGQGAEEQYF.

This chain connects TRBV28 to TRBJ1-4; TRBD1 matches at 9 bases. Germline V gene sequence: CDR1 MDHEN, CDR2 SYDVKM. The CDR3 has 14 residues. After removal of 8 bases from V and 7 bases from J, the junction contained 8 bases not matched to a gene. The CDR3 DNA follows: TGTGCCAGCGAAAAACAGGGGGCGGGTGAAAAACTGTTTTTT. Amino acid sequence: CASEKQGAGEKLFF.

This clonotype was seen a few times. This sequence joins TRBV6-6 and TRBJ1-2, with D possibly being TRBD1 (5 bases). The CDR3 is made up of 13 amino acids. Germline loops: CDR1 MNHNY, CDR2 SVGAGI (reference sequence). The V and J ends lost 7 bases and 0 bases respectively, with 9 bases between them. The CDR3, as DNA: TGTGCCAGCACCCCAGGGTCTAACTATGGCTACACCTTC. Its protein is CASTPGSNYGYTF.

The chain recombines TRBV5-4 with TRBJ2-7; no definite D call. Germline assignment: CDR1 SGHNT and CDR2 YYREEE (reference sequence). There are 14 residues in the CDR3. V shed 4 bases and J shed 5 bases, with 16 bases lying between them. The CDR3 is CASSPINVGDEQYF. The CDR3 DNA follows: TGTGCCAGCAGCCCGATAAATGTTGGGGACGAGCAGTACTTC.

This clonotype was counted a few times. This chain's CDR3 is CASRGLAESTDTQYF. Written as DNA, the CDR3 is TGTGCCAGCAGGGGACTAGCGGAGAGCACAGATACGCAGTATTTT. The rearrangement uses TRBV12-3 or TRBV12-4 and TRBJ2-3, with 11 bases that match TRBD2. The trim removed 6 bases at V and 0 bases at J, leaving 2 bases unmatched. The CDR3 spans 15 residues.

This rearrangement joins TRBV27 to TRBJ1-2, with D perhaps matching TRBD1 (5 bases). Germline V lookup: CDR1 MNHEY, CDR2 SMNVEV (reference sequence). V shed 3 bases and J shed 7 bases, with 18 bases lying between them. The CDR3 sequence is 15 residues long. The CDR3 DNA sequence: TGTGCCAGCAGTTTCGTGGGGGGAGGACTGCGTGGCTACACCTTC. This encodes CASSFVGGGLRGYTF.

There are many counts of this clonotype. CDR3 loop: CASSAETGLEDEQFF. As DNA, the CDR3 is TGCGCCAGCAGTGCCGAAACAGGGTTGGAGGATGAGCAGTTCTTC. The chain links TRBV23-1 to TRBJ2-1, with D perhaps matching TRBD1 (6 bases). TRBV23-1 is an open reading frame, and its role is uncertain. V was shortened by 5 bases and J by 8 bases, with 19 bases between the two germline ends. The CDR3 length is 15 residues.

About this clonotype itself: A much larger clone differs by one base, so this may be a read error. This rearrangement joins TRBV7-2 to TRBJ1-5; D is uncertain. The CDR3 totals 12 residues. Germline V gene data show CDR1 as SGHTA and CDR2 as FQGNSA. V was pared by 5 bases and J by 0 bases, with 2 bases between. This CDR3 reads CASSDSNQPQHF. As DNA, the CDR3 is TGTGCCAGCAGCGATAGCAATCAGCCCCAGCATTTT.

The V call is TRBV28, the J call TRBJ1-1; 7 nucleotides match TRBD1. V shed 6 bases and J 4 bases; nucleotides not matched to a gene: 14. CDR1 and CDR2 (germline): MDHEN, SYDVKM. This CDR3 has 16 residues. Here the CDR3 reads CASSPLSLQGGTEAFF. CDR3 bases: TGTGCCAGCAGCCCACTTTCCTTGCAGGGGGGCACTGAAGCTTTCTTT.

This clonotype has a handful of counts. The rearrangement links TRBV30 to TRBJ2-3, with D hard to call. Germline-derived CDR1 and CDR2 are GTSNPN and SVGIG (reference sequence). CDR3 length equals 13 residues. V was clipped by 4 bases and J by 0 bases, with 8 bases between them. CDR3 DNA sequence: TGTGCCTGGACGTTAGAAAGCACAGATACGCAGTATTTT. This sequence encodes CAWTLESTDTQYF.

This clonotype occurred a few times. The rearrangement uses TRBV4-2 and TRBJ1-4, with TRBD1 identical over 7 bases. Germline V CDR1 and CDR2: LGHNA, YNFKEQ. The trim removed 7 bases at V and 0 bases at J, leaving 8 bases unmatched. The CDR3 sequence is 16 residues long. CDR3 protein: CASKRDRLTTNEKLFF. DNA for the CDR3: TGTGCCAGCAAAAGGGACAGACTCACAACTAATGAAAAACTGTTTTTT.